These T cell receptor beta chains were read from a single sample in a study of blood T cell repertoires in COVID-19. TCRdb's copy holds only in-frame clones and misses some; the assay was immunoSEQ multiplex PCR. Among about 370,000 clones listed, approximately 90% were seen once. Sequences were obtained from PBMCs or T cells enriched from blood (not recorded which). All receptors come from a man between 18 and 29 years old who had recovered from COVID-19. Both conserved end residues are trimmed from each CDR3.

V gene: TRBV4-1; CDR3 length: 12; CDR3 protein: ASSPWGGNTEAF
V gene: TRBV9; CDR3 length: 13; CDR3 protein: ASSNSGGLADTQY
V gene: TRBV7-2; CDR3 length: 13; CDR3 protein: ASSRDSGTNEKLF
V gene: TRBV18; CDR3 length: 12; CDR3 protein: ASSPTGTDYGYT
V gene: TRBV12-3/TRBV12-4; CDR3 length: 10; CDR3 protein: ASSYGIYGYT
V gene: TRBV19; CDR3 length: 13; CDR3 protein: ASSIFDKRQNGYT
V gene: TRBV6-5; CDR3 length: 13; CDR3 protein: ASSLGLAGINEQF
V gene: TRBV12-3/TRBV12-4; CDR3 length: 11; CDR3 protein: ASSLVRGDIQY
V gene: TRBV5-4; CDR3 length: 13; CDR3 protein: ASSLRAGSTDTQY
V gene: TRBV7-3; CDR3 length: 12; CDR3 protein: ASSSGQGSNEQF
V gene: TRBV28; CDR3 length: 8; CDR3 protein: ASTQGAFH
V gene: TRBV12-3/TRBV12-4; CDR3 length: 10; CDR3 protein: ASSRSLGTQY
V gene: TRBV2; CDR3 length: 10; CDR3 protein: ASSLQGAEAF
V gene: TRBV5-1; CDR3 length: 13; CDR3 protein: ASSLGLTTYNEQF
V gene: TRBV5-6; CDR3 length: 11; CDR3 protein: ASSFDSYNEQF
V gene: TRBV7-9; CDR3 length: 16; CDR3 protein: ASSPHRGQGFYSYEQY
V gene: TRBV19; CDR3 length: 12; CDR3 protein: ASSIHLLTGELF
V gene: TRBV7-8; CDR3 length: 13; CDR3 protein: ASSPRRIGYNEQF
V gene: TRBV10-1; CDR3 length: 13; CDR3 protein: ASSAGMTGANVLT
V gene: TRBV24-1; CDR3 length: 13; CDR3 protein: ATSDPGQVTDGYT
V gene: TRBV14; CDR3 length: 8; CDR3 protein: ASGWLFGF
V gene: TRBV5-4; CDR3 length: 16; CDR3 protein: ASSLGGLRGTTNEKLF
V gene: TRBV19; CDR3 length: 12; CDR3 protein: ASSIRDRAYGYT
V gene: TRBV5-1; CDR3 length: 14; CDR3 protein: ASSPGGAETNYGYT
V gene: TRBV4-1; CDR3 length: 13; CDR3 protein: ASSQGRGNRNTIY
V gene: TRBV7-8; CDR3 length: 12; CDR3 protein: ASTQERDRNEQF
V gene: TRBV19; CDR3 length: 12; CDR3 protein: ASSGDRYRHEQY
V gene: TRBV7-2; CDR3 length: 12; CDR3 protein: ASSPEQNTYEQY
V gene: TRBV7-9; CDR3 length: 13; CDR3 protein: ASSLVAGAYNEQF
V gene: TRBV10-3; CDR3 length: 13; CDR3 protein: AISELTANTGELF
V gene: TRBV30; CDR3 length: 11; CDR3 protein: AWGTRSNQPQH
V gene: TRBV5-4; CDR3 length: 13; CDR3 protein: ASSPETGYGERQY
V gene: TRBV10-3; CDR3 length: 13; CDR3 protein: ANSAGERQTYEQY
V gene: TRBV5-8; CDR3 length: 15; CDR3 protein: ASRFDRGRLNTGELF
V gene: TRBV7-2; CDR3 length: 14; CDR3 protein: ASSLGRGQGLNEQY
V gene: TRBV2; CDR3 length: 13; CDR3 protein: ASSESGLAFNEQF
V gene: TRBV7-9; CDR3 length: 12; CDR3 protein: ASSSRVSNYGYT
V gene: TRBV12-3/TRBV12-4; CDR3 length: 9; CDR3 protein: ASSPMSEAF
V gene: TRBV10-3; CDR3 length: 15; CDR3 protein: AISEGLELISGNTIY
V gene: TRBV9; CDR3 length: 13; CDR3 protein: ASSVGGGYPYGYT
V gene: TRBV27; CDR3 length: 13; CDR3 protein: ASSFWTSGTQEQF
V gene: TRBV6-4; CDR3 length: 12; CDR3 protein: ASIGGVNTGELF
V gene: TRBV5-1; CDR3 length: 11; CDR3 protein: ASNREYSYEQY
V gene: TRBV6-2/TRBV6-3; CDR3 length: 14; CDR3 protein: ASSRTAEGRSYGYT
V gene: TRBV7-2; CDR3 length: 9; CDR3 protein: ASSFRNEQF
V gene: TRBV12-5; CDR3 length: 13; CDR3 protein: ASGFGGGMDQPQH
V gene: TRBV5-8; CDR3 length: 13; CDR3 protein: ASSPRDRANTEAF
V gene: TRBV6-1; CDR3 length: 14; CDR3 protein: ASSEGLATSYNEQF
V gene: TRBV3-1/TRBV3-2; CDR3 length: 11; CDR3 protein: ASSQERAYEQY
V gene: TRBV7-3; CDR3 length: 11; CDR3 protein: ASSLPDRGPQH
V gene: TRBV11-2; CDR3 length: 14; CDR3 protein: ASSRTSGNVYNEQF
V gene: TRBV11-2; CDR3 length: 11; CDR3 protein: ASSLRGQETQY